These 6 T cell receptor beta chains originate from one sample sequenced in a study of T cells in Graves' hyperthyroidism and ophthalmopathy. The TCR beta CDR3 regions underwent amplification using RNA transcripts as the source. First-round RT-PCR targeting the TCR CDR3 was performed with the HTBI primer set. TCRdb analysed the multiplex PCR reads with MiXCR anew, one entry per CDR3 protein. The sample lists some 400,000 distinct CDR3 sequences, roughly 14% seen once, with around 21% in the top ten. Sequencing was carried out using blood. These receptors were taken from a man aged 25-40 years with Graves' hyperthyroidism that later progressed to Graves' ophthalmopathy.

This clonotype was detected only a few times. The rearrangement joins TRBV2 to TRBJ1-4, with D perhaps TRBD1 (6 bases). The CDR3 is 15 amino acids. V was clipped by 0 bases and J by 4 bases, with 9 bases between them. Per the germline V gene, CDR1 is SNHLY and CDR2 is FYNNEI. The CDR3 sequence is CASSEAQGHNEKLFF. The CDR3 nucleotides are TGTGCCAGCAGTGAAGCACAGGGTCATAATGAAAAACTGTTTTTT.

This clonotype was seen at least ten times. The CDR3 DNA follows: TGTGCCAGCAGTTTAAACAGCATCTATGGCTACACCTTC. Residues: CASSLNSIYGYTF. This sequence joins TRBV28 and TRBJ1-2; D not certain. Germline CDR1 and CDR2: MDHEN and SYDVKM. The CDR3 has 13 residues. V lost 2 bases to trimming and J lost 4 bases, with 8 bases between them.

This clonotype has just a few counts. The CDR3 spells CASSLVRGGRTDTQYF. Here the CDR3 DNA reads TGTGCCAGCAGCTTAGTGAGGGGGGGGAGGACAGATACGCAGTATTTT. The chain combines TRBV7-8 with TRBJ2-3; the D gene is possibly TRBD2 (7 bases). V was clipped by 1 base and J by 3 bases, with 14 bases between them. This CDR3 contains 16 residues. Germline CDR1 SGHVS, CDR2 FQNEAQ.

The rearrangement links TRBV29-1 to TRBJ1-1; D may be TRBD1 (5 bases). The V and J ends lost 5 bases and 1 base respectively, with 14 bases between them. Germline V CDR1 and CDR2: SQVTM, ANQGSEA. The CDR3 spans 14 residues. As DNA, the CDR3 is TGCAGCGTTCATAGGGTAGGGGCGAACACTGAAGCTTTCTTT. Translating gives CSVHRVGANTEAFF.

This clonotype was counted between two and nine times. At one end, the junction sequence differs from germline, possibly due to a read error. The chain recombines TRBV12-3 or TRBV12-4 with TRBJ2-6; D is tentatively TRBD1 or TRBD2 (6 bases each). This CDR3 is built from 14 residues. The CDR3 DNA follows: TGTGCCAGCAGAGGGGGGTCTGAGGCCAACGTCCTGACTTTC. As protein: CASRGGSEANVLTF.

This sequence joins TRBV6-2 or TRBV6-3 and TRBJ1-2; D perhaps matches TRBD1 (5 bases). Trimming took 7 bases from V and 6 from J, leaving 15 bases between them. Per the germline V gene, CDR1 is MNHEY and CDR2 is SVGEGT. The CDR3 is 13 residues long. In DNA form, the CDR3 reads TGTGCCAGCAATCATGGGGCAGGGAATGGCTACACCTTC. This codes for CASNHGAGNGYTF.